Listed below are T cell receptor beta chains from one sample, sequenced in a study of cytomegalovirus exposure and HLA in healthy donors. Profiled with immunoSEQ multiplex PCR; TCRdb holds only in-frame clones, not every one. Recorded here are approximately 110,000 clones; the top ten clones represent roughly 3.5%. Sequenced material: PBMCs. The receptors derive from a man aged 18 to 30 in good health and CMV-seronegative. Each CDR3 is given with its conserved first and last residue. The D gene is left open where the match is weak.

CDR3nt | CDR3aa | d_gene | j_gene | v_gene
TGTGCCAGCAGTTACCGAGGGTTATCTAACGAGCAGTACTTC | CASSYRGLSNEQYF | - | TRBJ2-7 | TRBV6-5
TGTGCCAGCAGCTCCCGGGACAGGGTAGCCGGCTACACCTTC | CASSSRDRVAGYTF | TRBD1 | TRBJ1-2 | TRBV7-8
TGTGCCAGCAGCGTAGCGGGGGGGGATGAGACCCAGTACTTC | CASSVAGGDETQYF | TRBD2 | TRBJ2-5 | TRBV9
TGTGCCAGCAGTCCTCTTGGGGAGGAGGGCTACACCTTC | CASSPLGEEGYTF | - | TRBJ1-2 | TRBV28
TGCGCCAGCTATATGAGCGAGCAGTACTTC | CASYMSEQYF | - | TRBJ2-7 | TRBV23-1
TGTGCCAGCAGTCTGACTAGCGTCTCTTACGAGCAGTACTTC | CASSLTSVSYEQYF | TRBD2 | TRBJ2-7 | TRBV6-6
TGTGCAGCGGGAGCAGGCACCGGGGAGCTGTTTTTT | CAAGAGTGELFF | TRBD2 | TRBJ2-2 | TRBV7-8
TGTGCCAGCCGCAGGGACAGTCGGAACACTGAAGCTTTCTTT | CASRRDSRNTEAFF | TRBD1 | TRBJ1-1 | TRBV6-6
TGTGCCAGCAGTGACAACAGGGCTTCAACTGAAGCTTTCTTT | CASSDNRASTEAFF | - | TRBJ1-1 | TRBV25-1
TGTGCCAGCAGCTTAGACGACAGGGTCCCATCATCCCAGTTCTTC | CASSLDDRVPSSQFF | TRBD1 | TRBJ2-1 | TRBV7-2
TGTGCCAGCTCACCGCTTCCCCAGGGTAGGGATGAGCAGTTCTTC | CASSPLPQGRDEQFF | - | TRBJ2-1 | TRBV18
TGTGCCAGCAGCTCACAGGCGGCAGGGATCTATAATTCACCCCTCCACTTT | CASSSQAAGIYNSPLHF | - | TRBJ1-6 | TRBV7-2
TGTGCCAGCAGGGAGTTCACAGATACGCAGTATTTT | CASREFTDTQYF | - | TRBJ2-3 | TRBV5-4
TGTGCCAGCTCACCAGAGCAGGGCAGCACCGGGGAGCTGTTTTTT | CASSPEQGSTGELFF | - | TRBJ2-2 | TRBV18
TGTGCCAGCCGCCAGAGCGGGATTCACAATGAGCAGTTCTTC | CASRQSGIHNEQFF | TRBD2 | TRBJ2-1 | TRBV6-1
TGTGCCAGCAGTGAAAGGGGGGGAGGCTACACCTTC | CASSERGGGYTF | - | TRBJ1-2 | TRBV2
TGTGCCAGCAGTGATTTCTCTCGGGAGACCCAGTACTTC | CASSDFSRETQYF | - | TRBJ2-5 | TRBV6-1
TGTGCCAGCAGCAGACTAGCGGTCTCCTACGAGCAGTACTTC | CASSRLAVSYEQYF | TRBD2 | TRBJ2-7 | TRBV6-1
TGTGCCAGCCAACCCTCAGGGGGCTTTGGAAACACCATATATTTT | CASQPSGGFGNTIYF | TRBD1 | TRBJ1-3 | TRBV6-1
TGTGCCAGCAGCTCCTCCCACAGAATGAGAGTATATTTT | CASSSSHRMRVYF | - | TRBJ1-3 | TRBV7-2
TGTGCCAGCTCTCCACTTCCCACACAGGGTTTGTCGCAGCCCCAGCATTTT | CASSPLPTQGLSQPQHF | - | TRBJ1-5 | TRBV18
TGTGCCACCAGCAGGGCCGGGAACCCGGGACTAGCGGGAGAGAATGAGCAGTTCTTC | CATSRAGNPGLAGENEQFF | TRBD2 | TRBJ2-1 | TRBV15
TGTGCCAGCAGCTTAGCGGGGACAGGGGGATCGAGGGAGCAGTACTTC | CASSLAGTGGSREQYF | TRBD1 | TRBJ2-7 | TRBV7-8
TGCGCCAGCAGCTTGGTGGGGGCGCTTGGGGCCAACGTCCTGACTTTC | CASSLVGALGANVLTF | - | TRBJ2-6 | TRBV5-1
TGTGCCAGCAGCCCATCCGGACAGAGCTTTAATTCACCCCTCCACTTT | CASSPSGQSFNSPLHF | - | TRBJ1-6 | TRBV9
TGTGCCAGCAGTTCCGCTGGGGGAGGTTATTCCTATGGCTACACCTTC | CASSSAGGGYSYGYTF | - | TRBJ1-2 | TRBV27
TGTGCCAGCAGCGTAGAGGCAGGGCTAAGCTCTGGAAACACCACATATTTT | CASSVEAGLSSGNTTYF | - | TRBJ1-3 | TRBV9
TGTGCCAGCAGTCCACTGGGCAGGGTCAACACCGGGGAGCTGTTTTTT | CASSPLGRVNTGELFF | - | TRBJ2-2 | TRBV27
TGTGCCAGCAGTGACAGGGCGTCTAGCACTGAAGCTTTCTTT | CASSDRASSTEAFF | - | TRBJ1-1 | TRBV2
TGTGCCAGCAGCTTGGTCCGGACACCGCACGAGCAGTACTTC | CASSLVRTPHEQYF | - | TRBJ2-7 | TRBV5-8
TGCAGCGTTGGTAGGTCTAGCGGGAGGGGGAATGAGCAGTTCTTC | CSVGRSSGRGNEQFF | TRBD2 | TRBJ2-1 | TRBV29-1
TGTGCCAGCAGCTTCAGGACAGGACAAAGCACAGATACGCAGTATTTT | CASSFRTGQSTDTQYF | TRBD1 | TRBJ2-3 | TRBV11-3
TGTGCCAGCTCACCACTTTCTAGCGGGGGTTCCTACGAGCAGTACTTC | CASSPLSSGGSYEQYF | TRBD2 | TRBJ2-7 | TRBV18
TGTGCCAGCAGTGAATATCGTGCGGGGGGGTCCTACGAGCAGTACTTC | CASSEYRAGGSYEQYF | TRBD2 | TRBJ2-7 | TRBV25-1
TGTGCCAGCAGCGCCAGGGTACCCTCTACCTACGAGCAGTACTTC | CASSARVPSTYEQYF | - | TRBJ2-7 | TRBV7-2
TGCAGCGTTGAAGATCGTTATTCAGCGCTGAACTATGGCTACACCTTC | CSVEDRYSALNYGYTF | - | TRBJ1-2 | TRBV29-1
TGTGCCAGCAGCTTGGAGGCAGGGGGCGACGAGCAGTACTTC | CASSLEAGGDEQYF | TRBD1 | TRBJ2-7 | TRBV5-4
TGTGCCATCAGTGGACAGAACCGTGAAGCTTTCTTT | CAISGQNREAFF | - | TRBJ1-1 | TRBV6-1
TGCGCCAGCGGAGTCGGGTCGAGGGCTTTGAACGAGCAGTACTTC | CASGVGSRALNEQYF | - | TRBJ2-7 | TRBV5-1
TGTGCCAGCAGTGAACAAGCACAGCACAATGAGCAGTTCTTC | CASSEQAQHNEQFF | - | TRBJ2-1 | TRBV6-1
TGTGCCAGCAGCTTATGGGCAGAAAACACTGAAGCTTTCTTT | CASSLWAENTEAFF | - | TRBJ1-1 | TRBV7-8
TGTGCCAGCAACTTACAGGGTTGGGGTGGTGGCTACACCTTC | CASNLQGWGGGYTF | - | TRBJ1-2 | TRBV5-6
TGTGCCAGCAGTTTACAAGGGGCGGGGCAAGAGACCCAGTACTTC | CASSLQGAGQETQYF | - | TRBJ2-5 | TRBV5-8
TGTGCCAGCAGCCCAGGAAGTTTGCGCCTACTCGCCTACGAGCAGTACTTC | CASSPGSLRLLAYEQYF | - | TRBJ2-7 | TRBV9
TGTGCCACCAGCAGAGGGGAGATCTCTGGAAACACCATATATTTT | CATSRGEISGNTIYF | - | TRBJ1-3 | TRBV15
TGCAGCGCTTGGACAGCCCAGGAGGCCTTCTTT | CSAWTAQEAFF | - | TRBJ1-1 | TRBV29-1
TGTGCCAGCAGCTTGGGCAGTACCAGGGGAAACACCATATATTTT | CASSLGSTRGNTIYF | - | TRBJ1-3 | TRBV5-6
TGTGCCACCAGCATGGAGGGGGCAGCAACCATCTATGGCTACACCTTC | CATSMEGAATIYGYTF | TRBD1 | TRBJ1-2 | TRBV15
TGTGCCAGCAGCCAGACAGGGGGCCCAAACTATGGCTACACCTTC | CASSQTGGPNYGYTF | TRBD1 | TRBJ1-2 | TRBV4-2
TGTGCCAGCAGTTACGGGGTTGGGACAGGCCCAGATACGCAGTATTTT | CASSYGVGTGPDTQYF | TRBD1 | TRBJ2-3 | TRBV6-5
TGCGCCAGCAGCTTGGAAGCGGGCCTCTCACCCCTCCACTTT | CASSLEAGLSPLHF | - | TRBJ1-6 | TRBV5-1
TGTGCCAGTAGTAGCCGACTAGCAGATACGCAGTATTTT | CASSSRLADTQYF | - | TRBJ2-3 | TRBV19
TGTGCCAGCAGCTCCCTGACAGTAAACTATGGCTACACCTTC | CASSSLTVNYGYTF | - | TRBJ1-2 | TRBV5-4